The 8 T cell receptor beta chains presented below share a single source sample, sequenced in a study of T cells after yellow fever vaccination. TCRdb reprocessed the 5' RACE reads via MiXCR and lists one record per CDR3 protein. The data show about 260,000 distinct CDR3 sequences, with 13% seen just once and roughly 0.5% held by the top ten. Sequencing used CD4+ T cells sorted from PBMCs, obtained 45 days after the yellow fever booster vaccination. The receptor set was obtained from a young man who received the YFV17D yellow fever vaccine.

This clonotype has more than one count but fewer than ten. The chain has TRBV7-2 and TRBJ1-6; no definite D call. The germline V and J ends were trimmed by 5 bases and 9 bases, with 14 bases remaining between them. There are 14 residues in the CDR3. Germline CDR1 SGHTA, CDR2 FQGNSA. The CDR3 spells CASSPVNQGSPLHF. Here the CDR3 DNA reads TGTGCCAGCAGCCCTGTAAATCAAGGTTCACCCCTCCACTTT. The whole variable domain, filled in from reference TRBV7-2 and TRBJ1-6, reads GAGVSQSPSNKVTEKGKDVELRCDPISGHTALYWYRQSLGQGLEFLIYFQGNSAPDKSGLPSDRFSAERTGGSVSTLTIQRTQQEDSAVYLCASSPVNQGSPLHFGNGTRLTVT.

The V call is TRBV7-2, the J call TRBJ1-4; D perhaps matches TRBD1 (6 bases). The germline CDR1 and CDR2 sequences are SGHTA and FQGNSA. The length of the CDR3 is 14 residues. V shed 6 bases and J shed 3 bases, with 11 bases lying between them. CDR3 in DNA: TGTGCCAGCAGATTGACAGGCGCTAATGAAAAACTGTTTTTT. Protein: CASRLTGANEKLFF.

This clonotype came up a few times. The rearrangement joins TRBV10-2 to TRBJ2-1; unclear D gene. Trimming removed 6 bases at V and 6 bases at J, with 6 bases between. CDR3 size: 11 residues. Germline V gene data show CDR1 as WSHSY and CDR2 as SAAADI. CDR3 region: CASSVLNEQFF. Here the CDR3 DNA reads TGCGCCAGCAGCGTCCTCAATGAGCAGTTCTTC.

This clonotype was counted ten times or more. The chain employs TRBV20-1 and TRBJ1-1; no definite D call. The CDR3 totals 9 residues. Germline lookup yields CDR1 DFQATT and CDR2 SNEGSKA (reference sequence). With 3 bases removed from V and 6 bases from J, the gap between germline ends came to 2 bases. CDR3 sequence: CSARAEAFF. CDR3 sequence (DNA): TGCAGTGCTAGGGCTGAAGCTTTCTTT.

The chain recombines TRBV2 with TRBJ2-3; 7 bases align to TRBD1. Germline V lookup: CDR1 SNHLY, CDR2 FYNNEI. The CDR3 sequence is 14 residues long. With V trimmed by 8 bases and J by 4 bases, 9 bases remained unmatched. CDR3 loop: CASGHRGIADTQYF. In nucleotides, the CDR3 is TGTGCCAGCGGTCACAGGGGTATCGCAGATACGCAGTATTTT.

DNA of the CDR3: TGTGCCAGCAGCCAAGACGGGACTAGCTCGCACGAGCAGTACTTC. As protein: CASSQDGTSSHEQYF. V and J are TRBV3-1 and TRBJ2-7, with 9 bases that match TRBD2. The CDR3 covers 15 residues. In germline, CDR1 is LGHDT, CDR2 YNNKEL (reference sequence). The J segment lost 5 bases and the V segment lost 0 bases, leaving 5 bases of the junction unmatched.

This clonotype was seen only a few times. The chain couples TRBV5-1 to TRBJ2-6; D gene uncertain. Per the germline V gene, CDR1 is SGHRS and CDR2 is YFSETQ. CDR3 length equals 14 residues. Trimming removed 7 bases at V and 0 bases at J, with 8 bases between. The CDR3 loop is CASVRDSGANVLTF. CDR3 in DNA: TGCGCCAGCGTGAGAGACTCTGGGGCCAACGTCCTGACTTTC.

V gene TRBV20-1 combines with J gene TRBJ1-6; no clear D gene. V was cut by 7 bases and J by 0 bases, with 10 bases left in between. Germline-derived CDR1 and CDR2 are DFQATT and SNEGSKA (reference sequence). This CDR3 region has 14 residues. DNA for the CDR3: TGCAGTGTCCCGGGTCACTCCTATAATTCACCCCTCCACTTT. It specifies CSVPGHSYNSPLHF.